These 16 T cell receptor beta chains originate from one sample sequenced in a study of T cell responses to AZD1222 COVID-19 vaccine. Sequencing was performed with immunoSEQ multiplex PCR; in TCRdb, only in-frame clones are kept and a portion is missing. The sample holds approximately 140,000 clones, 80% to 95% seen once. The source material was peripheral blood, sampled on day 0 of MenACWY control vaccination. The receptors were sampled from an adult in good health.

The chain recombines TRBV18 with TRBJ2-1, with TRBD2 as a possible D gene (6 bases). V was shortened by 3 bases and J by 3 bases, with 15 bases between the two germline ends. The CDR3 consists of 16 residues. CDR1 KGHSH and CDR2 LQKENI come from the germline V gene. DNA for the CDR3: TGTGCCAGCTCACCCCCGTGGGCGGGGAGCTACAATGAGCAGTTCTTC. As protein: CASSPPWAGSYNEQFF.

The chain carries TRBV10-3 and TRBJ1-2; D gene ambiguous. Germline values: CDR1 ENHRY, CDR2 SYGVKD. Trimming shortened V by 1 base and J by 0 bases, and 6 bases separated the two germline ends. There are 14 residues in the CDR3. CDR3 sequence: CAISEWESNYGYTF. The CDR3 DNA reads as TGTGCCATCAGTGAGTGGGAGTCTAACTATGGCTACACCTTC.

The rearrangement uses TRBV4-2 and TRBJ1-3; D is perhaps TRBD1 (6 bases). V was cut by 2 bases and J by 0 bases, with 11 bases left in between. The CDR3 sequence is 16 residues long. Germline CDR1 and CDR2: LGHNA and YNFKEQ. CDR3 amino acids: CASSQTGTHSGNTIYF. The CDR3 coding sequence is TGTGCCAGCAGCCAAACCGGGACACACTCTGGAAACACCATATATTTT.

The genes are TRBV10-3 and TRBJ2-7; 9 bases agree with TRBD1. The CDR3 loop spans 17 amino acids. Looked up from germline, CDR1 is ENHRY and CDR2 is SYGVKD. V dropped 2 bases and J dropped 1; count of bases not matched to a gene: 9. This chain's CDR3 is CAISERTRDRVSYEQYF. The CDR3 DNA reads as TGTGCCATCAGTGAGAGGACCCGGGACAGGGTTTCCTACGAGCAGTACTTC.

This clone was detected once. J is TRBJ1-3 and V is TRBV6-5, with D unclear. CDR3 length: 14 amino acids. Looked up from germline, CDR1 is MNHEY and CDR2 is SVGAGI. V lost 6 bases and J lost 9, with 18 bases in between. CDR3 nucleotides: TGTGCCAGCAGCCTAGGGCCAGCTCGGGGCACCATATATTTT. Its protein product is CASSLGPARGTIYF.

The V gene is TRBV2, the J gene TRBJ2-3, with 11 bases identical to TRBD2. The CDR3 extends over 15 amino acids. V lost 7 bases and J lost 5; bases outside the gene matches: 8. Germline V gene data show CDR1 as SNHLY and CDR2 as FYNNEI. DNA of the CDR3: TGTGCCAGCAAGAAACTAGCGGGAGAGGGAGATACGCAGTATTTT. Translating gives CASKKLAGEGDTQYF.

This clone was seen a single time. V usage is TRBV9 and J usage is TRBJ1-1, with a possible D match to TRBD1 (6 bases). Germline V lookup: CDR1 SGDLS, CDR2 YYNGEE. Trimming cost V 3 bases and J 3 bases, with 24 bases left between them. The CDR3 length is 18 residues. The CDR3 loop reads CASSALFGGRGLDTEAFF. Written as DNA, the CDR3 is TGTGCCAGCAGCGCCCTGTTTGGGGGGCGCGGTCTGGACACTGAAGCTTTCTTT.

This chain joins TRBV28 and TRBJ2-1, with 10 bases that match TRBD2. This CDR3 spans 18 amino acids. Per germline, CDR1 MDHEN and CDR2 SYDVKM. V was clipped by 1 base and J by 6 bases; unmatched bases: 12. This CDR3 reads CASSLSLAGVPTGNEQFF. The CDR3 region has the DNA TGTGCCAGCAGTTTATCCCTAGCGGGAGTCCCCACGGGCAATGAGCAGTTCTTC.

The rearrangement links TRBV12-3 or TRBV12-4 to TRBJ1-1, with D possibly matching TRBD1 (5 bases). The CDR3 consists of 12 residues. V was trimmed by 5 bases and J by 6 bases, leaving 10 bases between them. CDR3 sequence reads: CASSQGFAEAFF. CDR3 in DNA: TGTGCCAGCAGTCAGGGTTTCGCTGAAGCTTTCTTT.

This chain links TRBV28 with TRBJ2-4, with 9 bases that match TRBD1. This CDR3 comprises 15 residues. Germline trimming cut 8 bases from V and 1 base from J; bases unmatched to any gene: 6. Germline CDR1 is MDHEN and CDR2 is SYDVKM. CDR3 sequence reads: CASLTGGAAKNIQYF. The CDR3 DNA sequence: TGTGCCAGCCTAACAGGGGGCGCCGCCAAAAACATTCAGTACTTC. Filled out from reference TRBV28 and TRBJ2-4, the complete variable domain reads DVKVTQSSRYLVKRTGEKVFLECVQDMDHENMFWYRQDPGLGLRLIYFSYDVKMKEKGDIPEGYSVSREKKERFSLILESASTNQTSMYLCASLTGGAAKNIQYFGAGTRLSVL.

The V and J genes are TRBV2 and TRBJ2-3; D call uncertain. Germline V lookup: CDR1 SNHLY, CDR2 FYNNEI. With 5 bases removed from V and 2 bases from J, the gap between germline ends came to 2 bases. The CDR3 is 11 amino acids. CDR3 loop: CASSYTDTQYF. The CDR3 coding sequence is TGTGCCAGCAGTTACACAGATACGCAGTATTTT.

The table lists this clone with a count of one. V gene TRBV6-4 combines with J gene TRBJ1-2, with D unresolved. Trimming removed 4 bases at V and 5 bases at J, with 14 bases between. CDR1 and CDR2 (germline): MRHNA, SNTAGT. CDR3 length: 14 amino acids. CDR3 in DNA: TGTGCCAGCAGTGGGCCCCCGGGCGGGTATGGCTACACCTTC. Residues: CASSGPPGGYGYTF.

The chain employs TRBV5-4 and TRBJ2-6; D gene uncertain. The CDR3 contains 16 residues. Trimming pared 4 bases from V and 4 bases from J, leaving 15 bases between. The germline V gene has CDR1 SGHNT and CDR2 YYREEE (reference sequence). The DNA of the CDR3 is TGTGCCAGCAGCCTCGGCCGGTCCGGGGGGGCCAACGTCCTGACTTTC. The encoded protein is CASSLGRSGGANVLTF.

This sequence joins TRBV10-1 and TRBJ2-1, with TRBD2 identical over 7 bases. The trim removed 2 bases at V and 5 bases at J, leaving 6 bases unmatched. Germline CDR1 and CDR2: WNHNN and SYGVQD (reference sequence). CDR3 length: 15 residues. The chain's CDR3 is CASSEGGLRDNEQFF. The CDR3 nucleotides are TGCGCCAGCAGTGAGGGGGGACTAAGGGACAATGAGCAGTTCTTC.

This clone appeared a few times. This rearrangement joins TRBV7-3 to TRBJ2-2; D uncertain. The CDR3 extends over 14 amino acids. V gave up 4 bases and J gave up 4 bases, with 10 bases separating them. CDR1 is SGHTA, CDR2 FQGTGA, per germline. The CDR3 sequence is CASSSPASTGELFF. The CDR3 bases are TGTGCCAGCAGCTCCCCCGCCTCCACCGGGGAGCTGTTTTTT.

The V and J genes are TRBV19 and TRBJ1-1, with 8 bases aligning to TRBD1. V lost 5 bases and J lost 7; bases outside the gene matches: 6. Germline lookup yields CDR1 LNHDA and CDR2 SQIVND (reference sequence). CDR3 size: 13 residues. The DNA of the CDR3 is TGTGCCAGTAGTTCTCCCGGGACAGGTGAAGCTTTCTTT. This encodes CASSSPGTGEAFF.